Here is one TCR beta chain with its context. This sample was taken from a study of blood T cell repertoires in COVID-19. At the level of the study: Spain, Italy and the United States supplied samples that represented acute and convalescent COVID-19. T cells, B-cell-depleted T cells, or PBMCs supplied cDNA or gDNA.

V was pared by 3 bases and J by 7 bases, with 16 bases between. CDR3 length: 15 amino acids. Looked up from germline, CDR1 is SGDLS and CDR2 is YYNGEE. Per the original methods: Reference gene primer amplification yielded estimated nucleated cell counts. Only in-frame clones appear in the TCRdb table, and some are missing; sequencing was by immunoSEQ multiplex PCR. V and J calls and clone size come straight from that table; D and trimming were deduced from the DNA. Of over 150,000 clones listed, roughly 88% are singletons. The rearrangement joins TRBV9 to TRBJ1-4, with D maybe TRBD1 (5 bases). The receptor was derived from a woman in her forties with COVID-19, enrolled during active disease. The sequenced sample was peripheral blood. The CDR3 is CASSGGGEYGEKLFF. In DNA, the CDR3 is TGTGCCAGCAGCGGAGGAGGGGAGTACGGTGAAAAACTGTTTTTT.